These T cell receptor beta chains were read from a single sample in a study of T cell changes during pregnancy in multiple sclerosis. Here immunoSEQ multiplex PCR was the method, and the copy in TCRdb shows in-frame clones only, minus some. The sample gives approximately 40,000 clones, around 90% of which show up once; about 0.4% is in the top ten. The material sequenced was CD4+ T cells from peripheral blood mononuclear cells, taken after pregnancy. These receptors were taken from a female donor in good health, enrolled as a control in a pregnancy study. Each CDR3 is given without its conserved first and last residue. Not all rows give a size; the values are once, few, many and, for expanded clones, a class.

>TRBV30|once|TRBJ1-2
AWSRGWGYT
>TRBV30|few|TRBJ1-1
AWRRQANTEAF
>TRBV7-2|-|TRBJ2-7
ASAARQGAYEQY
>TRBV27|-|TRBJ1-4
ASSGTAATNEKLF
>TRBV2|-|TRBJ2-1
AGRGALTYNEQF
>TRBV6-5|-|TRBJ2-7
ASSYSPGWDYEQY
>TRBV4-3|-|TRBJ2-7
ASSQDPLAGYEQY
>TRBV10-3|-|TRBJ1-1
AIKRGEVDTEAF
>TRBV7-9|-|TRBJ2-7
ASSLPDRGRNSYEQY
>TRBV18|-|TRBJ2-3
ASSPPRGSRTDTQY
>TRBV5-1|-|TRBJ2-1
ASSLGQGAYSHNEQF
>TRBV30|-|TRBJ1-2
AWSVLLSYT
>TRBV9|-|TRBJ2-1
ASSPRGGNEQF
>TRBV9|-|TRBJ2-1
ASIDLEQGQF
>TRBV9|-|TRBJ1-2
ASSVVSGRGALNYGYT
>TRBV6-4|-|TRBJ2-5
AKNTGANDQETQY
>TRBV10-3|-|TRBJ1-2
AISKQGSGYT
>TRBV6-5|-|TRBJ2-3
ASSYSGGGTGTQY
>TRBV19|-|TRBJ1-2
ASSPTPGQGHNYGYT
>TRBV2|-|TRBJ1-5
ASSSGTLNQPQH
>TRBV10-1|-|TRBJ1-1
ASSVRSNTEAF
>TRBV9|-|TRBJ2-5
ASSVEASGYETQY
>TRBV30|once|TRBJ2-7
AWSAGLVHEQY
>TRBV9|-|TRBJ2-7
ASAGQRDYEQY
>TRBV7-9|-|TRBJ2-1
ASSLEAGEQF
>TRBV6-1|few|TRBJ1-1
ASSEPAYRAEAF
>TRBV7-9|-|TRBJ1-1
ASSFGNTEAF
>TRBV18|few|TRBJ1-1
ATIQDTEAF
>TRBV7-9|-|TRBJ1-2
ASSLGEGGGYT
>TRBV20-1|few|TRBJ1-1
SASSPTEAF
>TRBV10-3|-|TRBJ1-1
AISADRGNTEAF
>TRBV2|-|TRBJ2-5
ASDMPRETQY
>TRBV5-1|-|TRBJ1-5
ASTHNQPQH